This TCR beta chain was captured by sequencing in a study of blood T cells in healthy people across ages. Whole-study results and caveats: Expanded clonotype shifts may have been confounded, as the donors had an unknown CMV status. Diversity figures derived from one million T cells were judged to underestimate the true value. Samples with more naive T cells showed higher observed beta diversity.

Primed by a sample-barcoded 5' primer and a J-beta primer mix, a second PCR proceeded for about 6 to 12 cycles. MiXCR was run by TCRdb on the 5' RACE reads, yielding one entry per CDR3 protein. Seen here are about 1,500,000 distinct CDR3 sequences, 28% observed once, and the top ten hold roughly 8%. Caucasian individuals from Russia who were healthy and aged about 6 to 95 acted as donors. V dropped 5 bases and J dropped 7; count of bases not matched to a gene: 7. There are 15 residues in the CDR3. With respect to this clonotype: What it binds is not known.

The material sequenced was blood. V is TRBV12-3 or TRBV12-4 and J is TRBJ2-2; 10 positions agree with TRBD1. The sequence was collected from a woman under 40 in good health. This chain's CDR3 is CASSQKTGGNGELFF. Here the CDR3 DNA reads TGTGCCAGCAGTCAAAAGACAGGGGGCAACGGGGAGCTGTTTTTT.